A selection of T cell receptor beta chains follows, all from one sample in a study of Ad26.COV2.S vaccination and SARS-CoV-2 variants. Repertoires were generated with immunoSEQ multiplex PCR, while TCRdb's copy carries only in-frame clones and drops some. The sample has 350,000 to 450,000 clones; about 90% are singletons. The sample in question was peripheral blood, obtained after recovery from COVID-19. Receptor source: a human donor who had recovered from COVID-19. Both conserved end residues are trimmed from each CDR3. Fields, in order: D gene, CDR3 length, V gene, J gene, CDR3 protein. A D gene is named only where the DNA matches it firmly.

TRBD1,13,TRBV6-5,TRBJ2-7,ASRRDSGAYYEQY
NA,15,TRBV11-2,TRBJ1-2,ASSSGRGGAGNYGYT
TRBD1,14,TRBV10-3,TRBJ2-2,AIRATGVNDTGELF
NA,15,TRBV9,TRBJ2-6,ASSVGGFVAGANVLT
NA,10,TRBV25-1,TRBJ2-3,ASSDTTDTQY
TRBD2,14,TRBV7-6,TRBJ2-1,ASSFSSSSGGGEQF
NA,14,TRBV3-1/TRBV3-2,TRBJ2-1,ASSQEYGGMPNEQF
TRBD2,11,TRBV29-1,TRBJ2-1,SVDGGAGNEQF
NA,12,TRBV6-5,TRBJ1-2,ASSYSSRGYGYT
NA,10,TRBV7-9,TRBJ2-5,ASSLTQETQY
NA,11,TRBV9,TRBJ2-7,ASSVVGSNEQY
NA,12,TRBV19,TRBJ2-5,ASSSTSLGETQY
TRBD2,14,TRBV24-1,TRBJ2-3,ATSDPSGGVADTQY
NA,14,TRBV6-6,TRBJ2-1,ASSYLSSGGRNEQF
TRBD1,15,TRBV4-1,TRBJ1-6,ASSHGGQGGANSPLH
NA,9,TRBV18,TRBJ2-1,ASSPSNEQF
TRBD2,12,TRBV7-2,TRBJ2-5,ASSSGLAPETQY
TRBD1,12,TRBV11-1,TRBJ2-7,ASSPGTELYEQY
NA,12,TRBV7-9,TRBJ1-4,ASSSAGSNEKLF
TRBD1,15,TRBV19,TRBJ1-1,ASHIGGQLPRNTEAF
NA,13,TRBV10-2,TRBJ1-3,ASSGRQRSGNTIY
NA,14,TRBV21-1,TRBJ1-5,ASSNRTQEGNQPQH
NA,12,TRBV6-5,TRBJ1-6,ASSLDSYNSPLH
NA,12,TRBV5-1,TRBJ2-3,ASSLGEAPDTQY
NA,10,TRBV6-2/TRBV6-3,TRBJ2-1,ASSLPKGEQF
NA,12,TRBV7-8,TRBJ2-5,ASSLGPKGETQY
NA,10,TRBV2,TRBJ2-7,ALVDSSYEQY
TRBD2,16,TRBV29-1,TRBJ2-1,SVDGLAGVKSSYNEQF
NA,12,TRBV6-5,TRBJ2-3,ASIGLANTDTQY